Below are 19 T cell receptor beta chains sequenced from a single sample in a study of T-cell memory formation after mild COVID-19. One entry per CDR3 protein results from TCRdb running MiXCR on the 5' RACE reads. The table shows about 560,000 distinct CDR3 sequences, with less than 25% occurring only once. Sequences were obtained from PBMCs or a T cell subset sorted from them (not recorded which). The receptor source for this set is an adult woman who had mild COVID-19 (a few samples of this study predate the infection). Cell type and time point are not known.

The rearrangement joins TRBV7-9 to TRBJ1-1; D is possibly TRBD1 (6 bases). CDR3 length: 14 residues. Germline CDR1 and CDR2: SEHNR and FQNEAQ (reference sequence). Trimming stripped 5 bases from V and 2 bases from J, with 12 bases between. The CDR3 nucleotides read TGTGCCAGCAGCCCGAGGGGGACTAACACTGAAGCTTTCTTT. It encodes CASSPRGTNTEAFF.

The J gene is TRBJ1-3, the V gene TRBV6-5; 9 positions match TRBD1. Germline V lookup: CDR1 MNHEY, CDR2 SVGAGI. V was clipped by 0 bases and J by 0 bases; unmatched bases: 0. There are 16 residues in the CDR3. The DNA of the CDR3 is TGTGCCAGCAGTTACTCGGGACAGGGCTCTGGAAACACCATATATTTT. This codes for CASSYSGQGSGNTIYF.

This chain links TRBV5-1 with TRBJ2-5, with D perhaps TRBD2 (6 bases). Germline V gene lookup returns CDR1 SGHRS and CDR2 YFSETQ. The CDR3 has 15 residues. The germline V and J ends were trimmed by 0 bases and 3 bases, with 12 bases remaining between them. The CDR3, as DNA: TGCGCCAGCAGCTTGGTAGGGACTGGCAAAGAGACCCAGTACTTC. It is translated as CASSLVGTGKETQYF.

The chain has TRBV9 and TRBJ1-5, with TRBD1 as a possible D gene (5 bases). The CDR3 is 14 residues long. Trimming pared 0 bases from V and 4 bases from J, leaving 8 bases between. Germline lookup yields CDR1 SGDLS and CDR2 YYNGEE. CDR3 amino acids: CASSVGGVNQPQHF. The CDR3 bases are TGTGCCAGCAGCGTAGGAGGGGTAAATCAGCCCCAGCATTTT. Full variable domain (rest looked up from reference TRBV9 and TRBJ1-5): DSGVTQTPKHLITATGQRVTLRCSPRSGDLSVYWYQQSLDQGLQFLIQYYNGEERAKGNILERFSAQQFPDLHSELNLSSLELGDSALYFCASSVGGVNQPQHFGDGTRLSIL.

The chain combines TRBV7-6 with TRBJ2-7, with TRBD1 identical over 8 bases. Germline V gives CDR1 SGHVS, CDR2 FNYEAQ. Unmatched junction bases numbered 7, after V lost 1 base and J lost 5 bases. The CDR3 has 15 amino acids. The DNA for the CDR3 is TGTGCCAGCAGCTTAGTGGCAGGGGGCCGTAACGAGCAGTACTTC. It codes for CASSLVAGGRNEQYF.

This clonotype appeared a few times. This chain links TRBV27 with TRBJ1-1; possible D gene TRBD1, 5 bases. The CDR3 is made up of 15 amino acids. Germline CDR1 and CDR2: MNHEY and SMNVEV (reference sequence). V lost 5 bases and J 10 bases, leaving 23 bases between the germline ends. This CDR3 is CASSARERGGARAFF. The CDR3 nucleotides read TGTGCCAGCAGTGCCCGCGAGAGGGGAGGTGCAAGAGCTTTCTTT.

The chain is built from TRBV4-1 and TRBJ1-2; tentatively, D is TRBD1 (5 bases). This CDR3 spans 14 amino acids. Trimming left V 5 bases short and J 4 bases short, with 14 bases between. Germline assignment: CDR1 MGHRA and CDR2 YSYEKL. The CDR3 bases are TGCGCCAGCAGCACCCAAGTGGGGCCCTATGGCTACACCTTC. It translates to CASSTQVGPYGYTF.

The table lists this clonotype with a few counts. This chain links TRBV20-1 with TRBJ2-2; no firm D call. The CDR3 sequence is 14 residues long. Germline V gene sequence: CDR1 DFQATT, CDR2 SNEGSKA (reference sequence). Trimming left V 0 bases short and J 6 bases short, with 11 bases between. Here the CDR3 reads CSARDKGNSGELFF. The CDR3 bases are TGCAGTGCTAGAGATAAGGGCAATTCCGGGGAGCTGTTTTTT.

In its sample, this clonotype was seen a few times. The V call is TRBV4-1, the J call TRBJ2-3; possible D gene TRBD2, 6 bases. Trimming shortened V by 0 bases and J by 1 base, and 11 bases separated the two germline ends. CDR1 and CDR2 (germline): MGHRA, YSYEKL. This CDR3 is 16 amino acids long. DNA of the CDR3: TGCGCCAGCAGCCAAGAAACGGGGGACGGCACAGATACGCAGTATTTT. The encoded protein is CASSQETGDGTDTQYF.

This clonotype has just a few counts. The chain uses TRBV6-4 and TRBJ2-2, with D possibly being TRBD1 or TRBD2 (6 bases each). V lost 3 bases and J 6 bases, leaving 17 bases between the germline ends. Germline V gene lookup returns CDR1 MRHNA and CDR2 SNTAGT. This CDR3 has 16 amino acids. This CDR3 reads CASSEGPRGGSGELFF. In DNA, the CDR3 is TGTGCCAGCAGTGAGGGTCCCAGGGGAGGATCCGGGGAGCTGTTTTTT.

The chain combines TRBV18 with TRBJ2-2; 9 nucleotides agree with TRBD1. This CDR3 is 15 amino acids long. Per the germline V gene, CDR1 is KGHSH and CDR2 is LQKENI. The junction had 6 bases not matched to a gene; V was cut back by 6 bases and J by 4 bases. The CDR3 loop is CASSKGQGITGELFF. CDR3 DNA: TGTGCCAGCTCGAAGGGACAGGGAATCACCGGGGAGCTGTTTTTT.

This chain links TRBV4-1 with TRBJ2-5, with TRBD2 matching 11 bases. Trimming cost V 2 bases and J 3 bases; bases outside gene matches: 5. Germline V gives CDR1 MGHRA, CDR2 YSYEKL. There are 16 residues in the CDR3. CDR3 nucleotides: TGCGCCAGCAGCCAATACATAGCGGGGGGGAAAGAGACCCAGTACTTC. As protein: CASSQYIAGGKETQYF.

This sequence joins TRBV19 and TRBJ1-2; weak D call: TRBD1 (6 bases). CDR3 length: 15 amino acids. Per the germline V gene, CDR1 is LNHDA and CDR2 is SQIVND (reference sequence). V was shortened by 9 bases and J by 0 bases, with 17 bases between the two germline ends. CDR3 amino acids: CASRREEGANYGYTF. CDR3 nucleotides: TGTGCCAGCAGGAGAGAGGAGGGGGCTAACTATGGCTACACCTTC.

This clonotype was counted once. This chain joins TRBV20-1 and TRBJ1-2; D is perhaps TRBD1 (5 bases). The length of the CDR3 is 14 residues. Germline-derived CDR1 and CDR2 are DFQATT and SNEGSKA (reference sequence). Trimming cost V 0 bases and J 4 bases, with 12 bases left between them. Written as DNA, the CDR3 is TGCAGTGCTAGAGATTTGACAGTTCCCTATGGCTACACCTTC. As protein: CSARDLTVPYGYTF.

This chain joins TRBV18 and TRBJ1-1, with 9 bases that match TRBD1. Germline CDR1 and CDR2: KGHSH and LQKENI. Losses at the gene ends were 5 bases for V and 0 bases for J; bases not matched to a gene: 10. The CDR3 sequence is 17 residues long. The chain's CDR3 is CASSASTGGRLNTEAFF. CDR3 DNA sequence: TGTGCCAGCTCAGCATCCACAGGGGGCCGGCTGAACACTGAAGCTTTCTTT.

This clonotype was counted between two and nine times. V usage is TRBV12-3 or TRBV12-4 and J usage is TRBJ1-4; 7 bases align to TRBD1. The ends lost 3 bases at V and 4 bases at J; junction bases unmatched: 5. The CDR3 is 15 residues long. The DNA for the CDR3 is TGTGCCAGCAGTTTCTGGGGACAGCTTAATGAAAAACTGTTTTTT. This translates into CASSFWGQLNEKLFF.

The genes are TRBV5-1 and TRBJ1-4; D is perhaps TRBD1 (5 bases). V lost 6 bases, J lost 1 base, and 19 bases lay in between. Germline CDR1 and CDR2: SGHRS and YFSETQ. CDR3 length: 17 residues. The CDR3 sequence is CASTGGTFAVTNEKLFF. In DNA, the CDR3 is TGCGCCAGCACGGGAGGGACTTTTGCCGTAACTAATGAAAAACTGTTTTTT.

The J gene is TRBJ1-5, the V gene TRBV2; 8 positions agree with TRBD1. In germline, CDR1 is SNHLY, CDR2 FYNNEI. V trimming: 8 bases; J trimming: 6 bases; junction bases outside the gene matches: 9. The CDR3 is 14 amino acids. In DNA, the CDR3 is TGTGCCAGCGGTGGACAGGGAGGACGTCAGCCCCAGCATTTT. It yields the protein CASGGQGGRQPQHF.

The chain couples TRBV6-5 to TRBJ2-3; 14 bases are a match to TRBD2. The V and J ends lost 0 bases and 5 bases, in that order; junction bases with no gene match: 4. The CDR3 extends over 17 amino acids. Germline values: CDR1 MNHEY, CDR2 SVGAGI. The CDR3 nucleotides are TGTGCCAGCAGTTACTCGACTAGCGGGGGGGCCAAAGATACGCAGTATTTT. Protein sequence: CASSYSTSGGAKDTQYF.